A single T cell receptor beta chain is shown here with its context. The data were obtained in a study of blood T cell repertoires in COVID-19. Study context: COVID-19 samples, acute and convalescent, were from the United States, Italy and Spain. Sources were T cells, B-cell-depleted T cells, or PBMCs; the material itself was cDNA or gDNA.

The ends were cut back, 2 bases at V and 2 bases at J, with 9 bases in the middle. The CDR3 covers 14 residues. Germline values: CDR1 SGDLS, CDR2 YYNGEE. Authors' methods: It was from reference gene primer amplification that nucleated cell counts were estimated. TCRdb keeps only in-frame clones here, not all; method: immunoSEQ multiplex PCR. V, J and clone size reflect that table, while D and trimming were determined from the DNA. This table holds some 120,000 clones, 80% to 90% found once. This clonotype originated in a woman aged 55-70 years with acute or convalescent COVID-19. The chain carries TRBV9 and TRBJ2-3; no clear D. Sequenced material: peripheral blood. The CDR3 reads CASSVRLNTDTQYF. The CDR3 bases are TGTGCCAGCAGCGTTCGACTTAACACAGATACGCAGTATTTT.